This is a list of T cell receptor beta chains from one sample in a study of CD8 T cells in ankylosing spondylitis. TCRdb used MiXCR to reprocess the 5' RACE reads, holding one entry per CDR3 protein. The table records 40,000 to 50,000 distinct CDR3 sequences, just under 4% of them present only once. The sample was blood, either unsorted or a sorted T cell fraction (not recorded which). These receptors all come from a female donor with ankylosing spondylitis or in good health (not recorded which). CDR3s include the opening cysteine and the closing phenylalanine or tryptophan. The order of the fields is J gene, V gene, clone size, D gene, CDR3 protein, CDR3 DNA. D genes are given only for firm matches. The size of a clone is reported for some rows only, either as once, few or many, or as a class for expanded clones.

>TRBJ1-1|TRBV9|many|-
CASSVGGTNTEAFF
TGTGCCAGCAGCGTAGGAGGGACGAACACTGAAGCTTTCTTT
>TRBJ2-3|TRBV9|many|-
CASSQLGWGTDTQYF
TGTGCCAGCAGTCAATTAGGGTGGGGAACAGATACGCAGTATTTT
>TRBJ2-3|TRBV9|many|TRBD1
CASSVVPGQGDTQYF
TGTGCCAGCAGCGTGGTCCCGGGACAGGGAGATACGCAGTATTTT
>TRBJ2-5|TRBV9|many|-
CASSQTRRYGTQYF
TGTGCCAGCAGCCAAACCCGGAGGTACGGGACCCAGTACTTC
>TRBJ2-7|TRBV21-1|few|-
CASSPKQRYEQYF
TGTGCCAGCAGCCCAAAGCAGAGATACGAGCAGTACTTC
>TRBJ1-4|TRBV9|few|-
CASSDDADDEKLFF
TGTGCCAGCAGCGACGACGCCGACGATGAAAAACTGTTTTTT
>TRBJ2-3|TRBV9|many|TRBD2
CASSPGLASTDTQYF
TGTGCCAGCAGCCCCGGACTAGCTAGCACAGATACGCAGTATTTT
>TRBJ2-2|TRBV9|-|-
CASSVSQGTGELFF
TGTGCCAGCAGCGTTTCACAGGGCACCGGGGAGCTGTTTTTT
>TRBJ1-3|TRBV9|many|-
CASSVGQGPLSGNTIYF
TGTGCCAGCAGCGTAGGTCAGGGACCCCTTTCTGGAAACACCATATATTTT
>TRBJ2-5|TRBV9|-|-
CASSSRTGGRETQYF
TGTGCCAGCAGCTCCCGAACGGGGGGCCGTGAGACCCAGTACTTC
>TRBJ2-7|TRBV9|many|-
CASSVAENTAFSEQYF
TGTGCCAGCAGCGTAGCTGAGAATACAGCCTTCTCCGAGCAGTACTTC
>TRBJ1-6|TRBV9|many|TRBD1
CASSVEGQGNSPLHF
TGTGCCAGCAGCGTAGAAGGACAGGGGAATTCACCCCTCCACTTT
>TRBJ1-4|TRBV9|many|-
CASSAAGRINEKLFF
TGTGCCAGCAGCGCAGCGGGGAGAATTAATGAAAAACTGTTTTTT
>TRBJ2-5|TRBV9|-|-
CASSAPGPGLAETQYF
TGTGCCAGCAGCGCGCCGGGCCCCGGATTAGCGGAGACCCAGTACTTC